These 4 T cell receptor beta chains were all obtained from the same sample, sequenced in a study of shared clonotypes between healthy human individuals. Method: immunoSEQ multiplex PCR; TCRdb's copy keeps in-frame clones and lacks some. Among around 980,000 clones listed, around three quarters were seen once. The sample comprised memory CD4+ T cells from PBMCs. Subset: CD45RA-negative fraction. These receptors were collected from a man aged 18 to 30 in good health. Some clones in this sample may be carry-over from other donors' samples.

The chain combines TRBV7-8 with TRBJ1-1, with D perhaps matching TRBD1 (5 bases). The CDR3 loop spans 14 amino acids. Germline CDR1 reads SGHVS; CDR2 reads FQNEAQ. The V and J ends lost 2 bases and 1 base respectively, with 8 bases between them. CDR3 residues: CASSLSGANTEAFF. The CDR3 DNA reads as TGTGCCAGCAGCTTAAGTGGGGCGAACACTGAAGCTTTCTTT.

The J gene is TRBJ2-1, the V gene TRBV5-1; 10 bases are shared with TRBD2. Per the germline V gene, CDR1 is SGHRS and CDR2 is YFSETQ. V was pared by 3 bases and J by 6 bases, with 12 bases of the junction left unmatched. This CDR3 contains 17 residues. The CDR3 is CASSWTSGSVRSNEQFF. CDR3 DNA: TGCGCCAGCAGCTGGACTAGCGGTTCTGTCCGCAGCAATGAGCAGTTCTTC.

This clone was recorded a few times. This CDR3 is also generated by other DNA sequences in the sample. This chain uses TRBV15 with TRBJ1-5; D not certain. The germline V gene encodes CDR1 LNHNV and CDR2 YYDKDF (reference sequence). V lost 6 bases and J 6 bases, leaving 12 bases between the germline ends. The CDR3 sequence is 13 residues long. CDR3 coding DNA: TGTGCCACCAGTCTTGGGGTGGGTCAGCCCCAGCATTTT. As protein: CATSLGVGQPQHF.

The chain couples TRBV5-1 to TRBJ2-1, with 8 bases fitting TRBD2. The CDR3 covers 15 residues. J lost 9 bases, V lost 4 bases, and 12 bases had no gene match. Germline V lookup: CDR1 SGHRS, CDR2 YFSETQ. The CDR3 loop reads CASSDPGLGSGEQFF. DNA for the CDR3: TGCGCCAGCAGCGATCCGGGACTAGGGTCTGGTGAGCAGTTCTTC.